This T cell receptor (beta chain) was captured by sequencing in a study of blood T cell repertoires in COVID-19. The V end was cut by 1 base, the J end by 11 bases, with 14 bases between. Germline CDR1 and CDR2: LGHDT and YNNKEL (reference sequence). The CDR3 runs 14 residues. Original methodology: Using reference gene primer amplification, nucleated cell counts were estimated. The assay was immunoSEQ multiplex PCR, and TCRdb's table has in-frame clones only and misses some. D and trimming come from the DNA, and the V and J calls and clone size come from that table. The profile shows 200,000 to 300,000 clones, 85% of them singletons.

The chain employs TRBV3-1 (or the pseudogene TRBV3-2) and TRBJ1-4; no clear D gene. The sample comprised PBMCs or T cells enriched from blood (not recorded which). This sequence originates from a woman aged 50 to 65 with acute COVID-19. CDR3 loop: CASSQVRRAGKLFF. The CDR3, as DNA: TGTGCCAGCAGCCAAGTACGACGGGCGGGGAAACTGTTTTTT.